This is a list of T cell receptor beta chains from one sample in a study of blood T cell repertoires in COVID-19. The repertoire was sequenced with immunoSEQ multiplex PCR; TCRdb's copy has only in-frame clones and lacks some. The table shows 97,000 or so clones, with 70% to 80% occurring only once. The source material was peripheral blood. These receptor sequences come from a woman older than 75 with active or convalescent COVID-19. CDR3s include the opening cysteine and the closing phenylalanine or tryptophan. D genes are given only for firm matches. Clone size is shown for a subset of rows, as once, few, many or a class of expanded clone.

TRBV5-1,15,.,TRBJ2-1,TRBD2,CASSLASGFYNEQFF,TGTGCCAGCAGCTTGGCTAGCGGGTTTTACAATGAGCAGTTCTTC
TRBV29-1,13,.,TRBJ1-2,.,CSVESDLAYGYTF,TGCAGCGTTGAATCGGACTTAGCCTATGGCTACACCTTC
TRBV6-5,14,.,TRBJ2-1,TRBD2,CASKMAGGPGEQFF,TGTGCCAGCAAGATGGCGGGAGGGCCTGGGGAGCAGTTCTTC
TRBV14,15,.,TRBJ1-6,.,CASSQEGTRNSPLHF,TGTGCCAGCAGCCAAGAGGGGACACGGAATTCACCCCTCCACTTT
TRBV9,17,.,TRBJ2-5,TRBD2,CASSVDPSGRMQETQYF,TGTGCCAGCAGCGTAGATCCTAGCGGGAGGATGCAAGAGACCCAGTACTTC
TRBV9,16,.,TRBJ1-3,.,CASSVGSVSSGNTIYF,TGTGCCAGCAGCGTAGGGTCAGTAAGCTCTGGAAACACCATATATTTT
TRBV5-1,16,.,TRBJ1-4,.,CASSLGSAAVAEKLFF,TGCGCCAGCAGCTTGGGGAGTGCGGCGGTGGCCGAAAAACTGTTTTTT
TRBV2,14,few,TRBJ2-7,TRBD1,CAGKTTTGGNEQYF,TGTGCCGGGAAGACCACGACAGGGGGCAACGAGCAGTACTTC
TRBV5-1,14,.,TRBJ1-1,TRBD1,CASSKDRGVTEAFF,TGCGCCAGCAGCAAGGACAGGGGGGTAACTGAAGCTTTCTTT
TRBV7-3,17,.,TRBJ2-6,TRBD1,CASSSNRGSSGANVLTF,TGTGCCAGCAGTAGCAACAGGGGGAGCTCTGGGGCCAACGTCCTGACTTTC
TRBV27,15,.,TRBJ1-2,TRBD1,CASRTRDRGLSGYTF,TGTGCCAGCAGGACCCGGGACAGGGGGCTATCTGGCTACACCTTC
TRBV7-9,16,.,TRBJ2-7,TRBD1,CASSSTSQTGTVEQYF,TGTGCCAGCAGCTCAACCTCCCAGACAGGGACAGTTGAGCAGTACTTC
TRBV5-1,18,.,TRBJ1-1,TRBD1,CASSYPPGTGGMNTEAFF,TGCGCCAGCAGCTACCCCCCGGGGACAGGGGGCATGAACACTGAAGCTTTCTTT
TRBV9,15,.,TRBJ2-7,.,CASSPRAGSSYEQYF,TGTGCCAGCAGCCCAAGGGCCGGGAGCTCATACGAGCAGTACTTC
TRBV11-2,17,.,TRBJ1-2,TRBD1,CASSSYRGQRIDYGYTF,TGTGCCAGCAGCTCATACAGGGGGCAGAGGATCGACTATGGCTACACCTTC
TRBV9,17,.,TRBJ2-1,TRBD2,CASSLLPGGEAGNEQFF,TGTGCCAGCAGCCTTCTCCCGGGGGGTGAGGCGGGCAATGAGCAGTTCTTC
TRBV28,15,.,TRBJ1-6,.,CASSFLVSYNSPLHF,TGTGCCAGCAGTTTTCTAGTCTCCTATAATTCACCCCTCCACTTT